This T cell receptor (beta chain) was captured in a study of shared clonotypes between healthy human individuals. Study in general: Per-donor plates numbered three CD4 naive, three CD4 memory, two CD8 naive and one CD8 memory.

Whole-study findings and limits: Compared with memory subsets, naive subsets generally had larger estimated richness. Among a few donors, roughly 5.5% of naive CD4 clonotypes were found in common.

With respect to this clone: Its target is not known.

The V gene's germline CDR1 is MNHEY and CDR2 SVGAGI. Trimming stripped 6 bases from V and 10 bases from J, with 18 bases between. CDR3 length: 13 amino acids. None of the donors, who were healthy HIV-negative adults, had recently had acute infections or vaccinations. Repertoires were generated with immunoSEQ multiplex PCR, while TCRdb's copy carries only in-frame clones and drops some. The table includes under 1,100,000 clones, about 80% detected once. The V gene is TRBV6-5, the J gene TRBJ1-2; possible D gene TRBD1, 5 bases. The sample was memory CD4+ T cells from PBMCs. Stated subset: CD45RA-negative fraction. The receptor was isolated from a man younger than 30 in good health. Some clones in this sample may be carry-over from other donors' samples. CDR3 DNA: TGTGCCAGCAGCCGGACTGGGACTAGGGACTACACCTTC. The encoded protein is CASSRTGTRDYTF.